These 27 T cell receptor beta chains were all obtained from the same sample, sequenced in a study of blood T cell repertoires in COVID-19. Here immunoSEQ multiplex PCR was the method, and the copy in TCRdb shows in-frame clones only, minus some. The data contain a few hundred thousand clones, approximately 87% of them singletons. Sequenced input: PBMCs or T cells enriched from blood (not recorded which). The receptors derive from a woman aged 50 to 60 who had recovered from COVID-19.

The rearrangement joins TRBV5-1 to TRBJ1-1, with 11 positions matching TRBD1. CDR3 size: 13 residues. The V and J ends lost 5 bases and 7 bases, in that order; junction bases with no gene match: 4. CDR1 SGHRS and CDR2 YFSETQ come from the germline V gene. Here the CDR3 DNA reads TGCGCCAGCAGAGGGACAGGGGGAATTGAAGCTTTCTTT. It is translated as CASRGTGGIEAFF.

The CDR3 spells CASSLNTGRSRWTGYTF. CDR3 DNA: TGTGCCAGCAGTTTAAATACAGGGCGCTCCCGATGGACTGGCTACACCTTC. This chain joins TRBV27 and TRBJ1-2, with D tentatively TRBD1 (6 bases). Germline values: CDR1 MNHEY, CDR2 SMNVEV (reference sequence). Trimming pared 2 bases from V and 7 bases from J, leaving 23 bases between. The CDR3 runs to 17 residues.

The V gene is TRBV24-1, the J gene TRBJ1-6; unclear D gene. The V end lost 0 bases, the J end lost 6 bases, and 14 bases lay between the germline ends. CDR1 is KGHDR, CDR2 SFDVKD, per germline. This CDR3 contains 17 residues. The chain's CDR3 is CATSDLIPARGNSPLHF. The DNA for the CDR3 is TGTGCCACCAGTGATTTGATACCGGCCCGGGGTAATTCACCCCTCCACTTT.

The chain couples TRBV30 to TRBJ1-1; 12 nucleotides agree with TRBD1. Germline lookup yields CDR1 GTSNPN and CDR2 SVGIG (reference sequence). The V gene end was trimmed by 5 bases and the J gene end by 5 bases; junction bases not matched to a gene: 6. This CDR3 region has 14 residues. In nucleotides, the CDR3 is TGTGCCTGGTCCTGGGGACAGGGGGCGACTGAAGCTTTCTTT. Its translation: CAWSWGQGATEAFF. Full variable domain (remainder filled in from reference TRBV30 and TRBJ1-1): SQTIHQWPATLVQPVGSPLSLECTVEGTSNPNLYWYRQAAGRGLQLLFYSVGIGQISSEVPQNLSASRPQDRQFILSSKKLLLSDSGFYLCAWSWGQGATEAFFGQGTRLTVV.

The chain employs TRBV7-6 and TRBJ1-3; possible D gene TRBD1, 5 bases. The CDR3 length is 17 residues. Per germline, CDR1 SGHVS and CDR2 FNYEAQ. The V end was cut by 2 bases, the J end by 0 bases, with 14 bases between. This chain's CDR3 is CASSLMTEPSSGNTIYF. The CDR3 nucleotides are TGTGCCAGCAGCTTAATGACAGAGCCCAGCTCTGGAAACACCATATATTTT. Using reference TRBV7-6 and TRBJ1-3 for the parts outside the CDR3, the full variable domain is GAGVSQSPRYKVTKRGQDVALRCDPISGHVSLYWYRQALGQGPEFLTYFNYEAQQDKSGLPNDRFSAERPEGSISTLTIQRTEQRDSAMYRCASSLMTEPSSGNTIYFGEGSWLTVV.

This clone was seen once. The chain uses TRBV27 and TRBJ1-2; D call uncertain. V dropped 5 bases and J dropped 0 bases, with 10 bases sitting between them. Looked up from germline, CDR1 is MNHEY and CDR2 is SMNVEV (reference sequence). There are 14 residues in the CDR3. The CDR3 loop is CASSNSRANYGYTF. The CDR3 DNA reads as TGTGCCAGCAGTAATAGCAGAGCTAACTATGGCTACACCTTC.

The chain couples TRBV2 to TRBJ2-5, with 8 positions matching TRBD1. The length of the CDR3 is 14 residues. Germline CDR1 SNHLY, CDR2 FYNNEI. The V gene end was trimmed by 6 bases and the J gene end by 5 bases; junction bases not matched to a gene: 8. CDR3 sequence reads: CASRDQGAGETQYF. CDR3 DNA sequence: TGTGCCAGCAGAGACCAGGGGGCAGGGGAGACCCAGTACTTC.

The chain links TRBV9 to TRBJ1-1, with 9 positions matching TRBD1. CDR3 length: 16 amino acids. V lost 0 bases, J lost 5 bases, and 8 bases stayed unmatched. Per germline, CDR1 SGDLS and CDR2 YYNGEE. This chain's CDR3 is CASSVAPQGAQTEAFF. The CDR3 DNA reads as TGTGCCAGCAGCGTAGCCCCACAGGGGGCGCAGACTGAAGCTTTCTTT.

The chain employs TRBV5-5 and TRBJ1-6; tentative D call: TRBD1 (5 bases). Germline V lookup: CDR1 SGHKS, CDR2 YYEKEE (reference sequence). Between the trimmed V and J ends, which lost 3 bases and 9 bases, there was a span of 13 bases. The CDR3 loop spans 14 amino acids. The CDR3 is CASSYQGEGSPLHF. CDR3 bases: TGTGCCAGCAGCTACCAAGGGGAAGGTTCACCCCTCCACTTT.

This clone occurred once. CDR3 in DNA: TGTGCCAGCAGCGACAGGGTTGGTAATTCACCCCTCCACTTT. Its protein is CASSDRVGNSPLHF. The gene calls are TRBV9 and TRBJ1-6, with D perhaps TRBD1 (6 bases). Trimming cost V 3 bases and J 6 bases, with 10 bases left between them. This CDR3 contains 14 residues. Looked up from germline, CDR1 is SGDLS and CDR2 is YYNGEE.

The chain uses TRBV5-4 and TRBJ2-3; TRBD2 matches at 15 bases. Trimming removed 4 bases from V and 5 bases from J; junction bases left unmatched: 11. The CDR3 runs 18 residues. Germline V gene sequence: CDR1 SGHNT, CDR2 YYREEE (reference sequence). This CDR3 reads CASSIDSGLAGGKDTQYF. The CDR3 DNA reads TGTGCCAGCAGCATCGACTCGGGACTAGCGGGGGGTAAAGATACGCAGTATTTT.

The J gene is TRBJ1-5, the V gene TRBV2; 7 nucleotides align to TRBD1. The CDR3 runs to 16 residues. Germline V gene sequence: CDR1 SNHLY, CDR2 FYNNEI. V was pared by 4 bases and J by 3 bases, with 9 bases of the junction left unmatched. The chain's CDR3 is CASSALRTGSNQPQHF. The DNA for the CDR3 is TGTGCCAGCAGTGCTCTAAGGACAGGATCCAATCAGCCCCAGCATTTT.

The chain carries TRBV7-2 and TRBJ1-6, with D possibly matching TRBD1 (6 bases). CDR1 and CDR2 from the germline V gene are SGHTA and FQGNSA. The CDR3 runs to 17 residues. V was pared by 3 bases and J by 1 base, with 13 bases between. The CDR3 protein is CASSFGGGRSYNSPLHF. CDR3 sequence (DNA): TGTGCCAGCAGCTTCGGGGGGGGGCGTTCCTATAATTCACCCCTCCACTTT.

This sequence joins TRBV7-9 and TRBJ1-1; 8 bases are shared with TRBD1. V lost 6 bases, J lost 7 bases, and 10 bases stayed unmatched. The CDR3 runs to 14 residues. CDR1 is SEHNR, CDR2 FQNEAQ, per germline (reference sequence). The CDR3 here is CASSPSGGANEAFF. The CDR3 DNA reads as TGTGCCAGCAGTCCTTCAGGGGGCGCCAATGAAGCTTTCTTT.

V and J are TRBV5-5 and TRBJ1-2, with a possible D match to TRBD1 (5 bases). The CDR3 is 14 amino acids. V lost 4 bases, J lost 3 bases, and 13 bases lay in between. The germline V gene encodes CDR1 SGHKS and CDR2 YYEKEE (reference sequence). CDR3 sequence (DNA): TGTGCCAGCAGCCGACAGACGCAATACTATGGCTACACCTTC. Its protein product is CASSRQTQYYGYTF.

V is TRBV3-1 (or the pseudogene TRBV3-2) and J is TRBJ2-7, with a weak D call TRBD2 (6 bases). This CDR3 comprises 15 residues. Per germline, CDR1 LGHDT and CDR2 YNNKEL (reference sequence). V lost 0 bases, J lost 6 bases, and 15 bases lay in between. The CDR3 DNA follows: TGTGCCAGCAGCCAAGATTTCGGAGGGAGCGGCGAGCAGTACTTC. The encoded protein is CASSQDFGGSGEQYF.

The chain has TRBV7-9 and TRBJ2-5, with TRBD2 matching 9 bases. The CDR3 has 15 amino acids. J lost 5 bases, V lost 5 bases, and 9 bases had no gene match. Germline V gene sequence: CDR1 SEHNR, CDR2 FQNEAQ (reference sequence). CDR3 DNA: TGTGCCAGCAGCCAGTCGGTAGCGGGGGTCGAGACCCAGTACTTC. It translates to CASSQSVAGVETQYF.

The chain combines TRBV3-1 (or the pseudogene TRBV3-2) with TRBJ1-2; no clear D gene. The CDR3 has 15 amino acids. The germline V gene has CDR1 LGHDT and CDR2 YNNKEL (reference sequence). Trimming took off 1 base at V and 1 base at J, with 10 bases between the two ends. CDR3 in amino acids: CASSQARRGNYGYTF. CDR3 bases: TGTGCCAGCAGCCAAGCCAGACGGGGTAACTATGGCTACACCTTC.

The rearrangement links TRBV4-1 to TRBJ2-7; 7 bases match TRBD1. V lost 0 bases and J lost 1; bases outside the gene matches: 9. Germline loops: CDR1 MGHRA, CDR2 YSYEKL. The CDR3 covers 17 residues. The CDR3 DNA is TGCGCCAGCAGCCAAGATATAGGGCAGGGGGTGTCCTACGAGCAGTACTTC. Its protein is CASSQDIGQGVSYEQYF.

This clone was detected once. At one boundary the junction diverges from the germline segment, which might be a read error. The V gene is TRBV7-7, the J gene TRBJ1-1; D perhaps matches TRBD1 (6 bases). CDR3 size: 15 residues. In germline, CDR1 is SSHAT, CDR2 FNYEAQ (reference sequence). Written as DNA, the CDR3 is TGTGCTAGCAGTTTGACAGGACGAGAGGACACTGAAGCTTTCTTT. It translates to CASSLTGREDTEAFF.

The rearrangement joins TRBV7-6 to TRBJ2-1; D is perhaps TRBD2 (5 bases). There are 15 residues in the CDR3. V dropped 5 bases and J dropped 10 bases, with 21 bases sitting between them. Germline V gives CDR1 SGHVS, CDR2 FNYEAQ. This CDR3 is CASSPSPSASPEQFF. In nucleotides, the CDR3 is TGTGCCAGCAGCCCTAGCCCCTCTGCTAGCCCCGAGCAGTTCTTC.

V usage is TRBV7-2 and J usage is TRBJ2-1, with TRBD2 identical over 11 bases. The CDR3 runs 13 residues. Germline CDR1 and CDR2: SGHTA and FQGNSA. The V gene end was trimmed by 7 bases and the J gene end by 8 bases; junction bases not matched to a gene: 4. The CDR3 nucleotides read TGTGCCAGCACTAGCGGGGGGCGGGATGAGCAGTTCTTC. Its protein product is CASTSGGRDEQFF. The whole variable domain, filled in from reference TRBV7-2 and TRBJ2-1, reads GAGVSQSPSNKVTEKGKDVELRCDPISGHTALYWYRQSLGQGLEFLIYFQGNSAPDKSGLPSDRFSAERTGGSVSTLTIQRTQQEDSAVYLCASTSGGRDEQFFGPGTRLTVL.

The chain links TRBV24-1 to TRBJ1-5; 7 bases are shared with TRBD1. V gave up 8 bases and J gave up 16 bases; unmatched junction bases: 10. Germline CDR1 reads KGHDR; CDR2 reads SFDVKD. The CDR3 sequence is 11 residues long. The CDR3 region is CATNARQGYHF. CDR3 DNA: TGTGCCACCAACGCCAGACAGGGCTACCATTTT.

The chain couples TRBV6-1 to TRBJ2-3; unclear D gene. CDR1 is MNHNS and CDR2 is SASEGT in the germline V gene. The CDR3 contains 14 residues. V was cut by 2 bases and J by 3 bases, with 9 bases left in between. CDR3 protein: CASSETFRTDTQYF. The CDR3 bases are TGTGCCAGCAGTGAAACATTCAGAACAGATACGCAGTATTTT.

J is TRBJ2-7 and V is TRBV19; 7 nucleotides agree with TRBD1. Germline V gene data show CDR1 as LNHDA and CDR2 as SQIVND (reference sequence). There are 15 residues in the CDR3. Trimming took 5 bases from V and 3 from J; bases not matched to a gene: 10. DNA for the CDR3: TGTGCCAGTAGTCCGACAGGGTCCCCTCTCTACGAGCAGTACTTC. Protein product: CASSPTGSPLYEQYF.

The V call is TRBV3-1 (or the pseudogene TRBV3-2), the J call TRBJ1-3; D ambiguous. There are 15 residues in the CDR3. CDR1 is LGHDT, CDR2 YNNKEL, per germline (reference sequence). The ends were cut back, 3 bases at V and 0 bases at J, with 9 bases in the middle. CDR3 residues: CASSQGSGSGNTIYF. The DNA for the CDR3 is TGTGCCAGCAGCCAGGGCTCCGGCTCTGGAAACACCATATATTTT.

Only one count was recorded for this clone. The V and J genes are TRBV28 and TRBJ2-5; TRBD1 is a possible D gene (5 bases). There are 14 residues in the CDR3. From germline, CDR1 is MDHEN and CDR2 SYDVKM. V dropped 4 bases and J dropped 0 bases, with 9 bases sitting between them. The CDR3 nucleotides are TGTGCCAGCAGTTGGGGCCCTTACCAAGAGACCCAGTACTTC. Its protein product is CASSWGPYQETQYF.